The 27 T cell receptor beta chains reported below all come from one sample, sequenced in a study of blood T cells in healthy people across ages. It was with a sample-barcoded 5' primer and a J-beta primer mix that a second PCR of roughly 7 to 11 cycles was run. In TCRdb, the 5' RACE reads were re-called with MiXCR into one record per CDR3 protein. The data contain about 780,000 distinct CDR3 sequences, 46% of them singletons. The specimen sequenced was blood. The receptors originated from a man aged 80 or over in good health.

The chain has TRBV20-1 and TRBJ2-1; 8 nucleotides match TRBD2. Trimming at V came to 1 base and at J to 12 bases, leaving 11 bases not matched to a gene. The CDR3 has 14 residues. Germline V lookup: CDR1 DFQATT, CDR2 SNEGSKA (reference sequence). CDR3 region: CSARVPGGGSPQFF. Here the CDR3 DNA reads TGCAGTGCTAGAGTTCCGGGCGGGGGGTCCCCGCAGTTCTTC.

The gene calls are TRBV27 and TRBJ2-1, with D perhaps matching TRBD2 (6 bases). The CDR3 extends over 15 amino acids. V lost 5 bases, J lost 8 bases, and 19 bases lay in between. The germline V gene has CDR1 MNHEY and CDR2 SMNVEV (reference sequence). CDR3 amino acids: CASSGGTPPNYEQFF. The CDR3 coding sequence is TGTGCCAGCAGTGGGGGGACCCCGCCAAATTATGAGCAGTTCTTC.

V and J are TRBV5-1 and TRBJ2-1; D is undetermined. Germline V gene sequence: CDR1 SGHRS, CDR2 YFSETQ. CDR3 length equals 15 residues. The V end lost 0 bases, the J end lost 3 bases, and 10 bases lay between the germline ends. The CDR3 nucleotides are TGCGCCAGCAGCTTGGGGCTAAACGACTACAATGAGCAGTTCTTC. Translated, it gives CASSLGLNDYNEQFF.

This clonotype was counted ten times or more. The V call is TRBV9, the J call TRBJ2-1; 12 bases match TRBD2. V shed 0 bases, J shed 8 bases, and the junction held 3 bases outside the gene matches. This CDR3 is built from 15 residues. Germline CDR1 and CDR2: SGDLS and YYNGEE. As DNA, the CDR3 is TGTGCCAGCAGCGTAGGACTAGCGGGAGTGGATGAGCAGTTCTTC. It codes for CASSVGLAGVDEQFF.

In its sample, this clonotype was seen many times. One junction end does not reproduce the germline sequence, and a read error may be involved. The chain joins TRBV7-2 to TRBJ2-5; perhaps D is TRBD1 or TRBD2 (5 bases each). This CDR3 region has 13 residues. Germline V gene sequence: CDR1 SGHTA, CDR2 FQGNSA. The CDR3 loop is CASSSGPQETQYF. The CDR3 bases are TGCGCCAGCAGCTCGGGACCTCAAGAGACCCAGTACTTC.

This clonotype has just a few counts. The rearrangement uses TRBV6-5 and TRBJ2-5; TRBD1 matches 8 bases. J lost 4 bases, V lost 8 bases, and 9 bases had no gene match. The CDR3 has 14 residues. CDR1 and CDR2 (germline): MNHEY, SVGAGI. CDR3 residues: CASRETGAAETQYF. CDR3 in DNA: TGTGCCAGCCGGGAGACAGGGGCTGCAGAGACCCAGTACTTC.

The genes are TRBV27 and TRBJ2-1; the match to TRBD2 covers 7 bases. CDR1 and CDR2 (germline): MNHEY, SMNVEV (reference sequence). V lost 6 bases, J lost 8 bases, and 13 bases stayed unmatched. CDR3 length equals 15 residues. In nucleotides, the CDR3 is TGTGCCAGCAGGCCCCCTTACGGGGGGTCCGATGAGCAGTTCTTC. Encoded protein: CASRPPYGGSDEQFF.

This clonotype was seen just once. The rearrangement uses TRBV4-1 and TRBJ2-7, with unresolved D. The germline CDR1 and CDR2 sequences are MGHRA and YSYEKL. This CDR3 is 14 amino acids long. The germline V and J ends were trimmed by 1 base and 2 bases, with 9 bases remaining between them. As DNA, the CDR3 is TGCGCCAGCAGCCAAGGGTCGGACGCCTACGAGCAGTACTTC. Its protein is CASSQGSDAYEQYF.

The chain joins TRBV7-2 to TRBJ2-5, with 9 bases fitting TRBD2. This CDR3 spans 16 amino acids. Germline lookup yields CDR1 SGHTA and CDR2 FQGNSA. V was clipped by 1 base and J by 4 bases; unmatched bases: 7. The CDR3 DNA sequence: TGTGCCAGCAGCTTAGGTGGCGGGAGGGCACGAGAGACCCAGTACTTC. Protein: CASSLGGGRARETQYF. Filled out from reference TRBV7-2 and TRBJ2-5, the complete variable domain reads GAGVSQSPSNKVTEKGKDVELRCDPISGHTALYWYRQSLGQGLEFLIYFQGNSAPDKSGLPSDRFSAERTGGSVSTLTIQRTQQEDSAVYLCASSLGGGRARETQYFGPGTRLLVL.

The chain uses TRBV3-1 and TRBJ2-3; D not certain. The CDR3 spans 16 residues. Germline loops: CDR1 LGHDT, CDR2 YNNKEL (reference sequence). Trimming pared 5 bases from V and 2 bases from J, leaving 17 bases between. The CDR3 nucleotides read TGTGCCAGCAGCACCGCCGGCAGGTATGACACAGATACGCAGTATTTT. The encoded protein is CASSTAGRYDTDTQYF.

The gene calls are TRBV6-2 or TRBV6-3 and TRBJ2-7; tentatively, D is TRBD1 (7 bases). Germline V gene lookup returns CDR1 MNHEY and CDR2 SVGEGT. The V end was cut by 4 bases, the J end by 7 bases, with 14 bases between. This CDR3 has 13 amino acids. The DNA of the CDR3 is TGTGCCAGCAGTTCCTTCAGGGGGGAAGAGCAGTACTTC. Translating gives CASSSFRGEEQYF.

V gene TRBV25-1 combines with J gene TRBJ1-2; D remains ambiguous. V was cut by 6 bases and J by 8 bases, with 16 bases left in between. Germline loops: CDR1 MGHDK, CDR2 SYGVNS. The CDR3 runs to 13 residues. In nucleotides, the CDR3 is TGTGCCAGCAGCGACGAGATTGGCGAGGGCTACACCTTC. Encoded protein: CASSDEIGEGYTF.

The chain recombines TRBV20-1 with TRBJ1-2; 9 bases are shared with TRBD1. Trimming cost V 5 bases and J 2 bases; bases outside gene matches: 6. The CDR3 totals 14 residues. Germline CDR1 is DFQATT and CDR2 is SNEGSKA (reference sequence). Here the CDR3 DNA reads TGCAGTGCTCGCCGGACAGGGGTCAACTATGGCTACACCTTC. Protein sequence: CSARRTGVNYGYTF.

The CDR3 sequence: CASSEAGTGRTEAFF. The CDR3 DNA reads as TGTGCCAGCAGTGAAGCTGGGACAGGGAGAACTGAAGCTTTCTTT. This rearrangement joins TRBV2 to TRBJ1-1; 9 nucleotides match TRBD1. V lost 0 bases, J lost 5 bases, and 4 bases stayed unmatched. This CDR3 region has 15 residues. Germline-derived CDR1 and CDR2 are SNHLY and FYNNEI.

At least ten counts were recorded for this clonotype. V and J are TRBV29-1 and TRBJ2-3, with TRBD1 matching over 8 bases. V lost 4 bases, J lost 4 bases, and 7 bases stayed unmatched. CDR1 is SQVTM, CDR2 ANQGSEA, per germline. This CDR3 spans 14 amino acids. DNA of the CDR3: TGCAGCGTTGGTTCGCCAGGGGGCTCAGATACGCAGTATTTT. This translates into CSVGSPGGSDTQYF.

This sequence joins TRBV29-1 and TRBJ2-2; 10 bases are shared with TRBD2. After removal of 5 bases from V and 1 base from J, the junction contained 4 bases not matched to a gene. The CDR3 consists of 15 residues. CDR1 is SQVTM and CDR2 is ANQGSEA in the germline V gene. In DNA form, the CDR3 reads TGCAGCGTTTATTCTAGCGGGGGGAACACCGGGGAGCTGTTTTTT. It specifies CSVYSSGGNTGELFF.

This clonotype came up a few times. The genes are TRBV27 and TRBJ2-7, with a tentative D call TRBD1 (6 bases). There are 13 residues in the CDR3. The germline gives CDR1 MNHEY, CDR2 SMNVEV (reference sequence). Trimming left V 5 bases short and J 3 bases short, with 11 bases between. The CDR3 reads CASSRGQLYEQYF. Here the CDR3 DNA reads TGTGCCAGCAGTCGAGGACAGCTCTACGAGCAGTACTTC.

The chain combines TRBV14 with TRBJ2-7, with 10 bases that match TRBD2. V trimming: 4 bases; J trimming: 7 bases; junction bases outside the gene matches: 10. Per the germline V gene, CDR1 is SGHDN and CDR2 is FVKESK. This CDR3 is 15 amino acids long. DNA of the CDR3: TGTGCCAGCAGCCGTCTCACTAGCGGGGTTGGAGAGCAGTACTTC. It is translated as CASSRLTSGVGEQYF. Full variable domain (rest looked up from reference TRBV14 and TRBJ2-7): EAGVTQFPSHSVIEKGQTVTLRCDPISGHDNLYWYRRVMGKEIKFLLHFVKESKQDESGMPNNRFLAERTGGTYSTLKVQPAELEDSGVYFCASSRLTSGVGEQYFGPGTRLTVT.

The chain employs TRBV12-3 or TRBV12-4 and TRBJ2-1, with D perhaps TRBD2 (5 bases). This CDR3 contains 14 residues. The germline V and J ends were trimmed by 5 bases and 6 bases, with 14 bases remaining between them. The chain's CDR3 is CASSDHHTSNEQFF. CDR3 DNA: TGTGCCAGCAGTGACCACCACACTAGCAATGAGCAGTTCTTC.

The rearrangement joins TRBV5-1 to TRBJ2-5; the match to TRBD2 covers 8 bases. Germline CDR1 and CDR2: SGHRS and YFSETQ. The CDR3 sequence is 16 residues long. Losses at the gene ends were 3 bases for V and 4 bases for J; bases not matched to a gene: 11. DNA of the CDR3: TGCGCCAGCAGCTCCCCACTAGCGGCTCTTGGAGAGACCCAGTACTTC. Translated: CASSSPLAALGETQYF. Drawing the rest from reference TRBV5-1 and TRBJ2-5, the complete variable domain is KAGVTQTPRYLIKTRGQQVTLSCSPISGHRSVSWYQQTPGQGLQFLFEYFSETQRNKGNFPGRFSGRQFSNSRSEMNVSTLELGDSALYLCASSSPLAALGETQYFGPGTRLLVL.

This sequence joins TRBV29-1 and TRBJ1-1; D possibly corresponds to TRBD1 (5 bases). There are 15 residues in the CDR3. Trimming removed 4 bases from V and 2 bases from J, with 17 bases in between. Germline CDR1 and CDR2: SQVTM and ANQGSEA. The CDR3 region has the DNA TGCAGCGTTGCACCGTGGGGGGGGGATAACACTGAAGCTTTCTTT. It translates to CSVAPWGGDNTEAFF.

This clonotype was counted between two and nine times. The chain recombines TRBV7-9 with TRBJ2-1; D might be TRBD1 or TRBD2, each matching 5 bases. CDR3 length equals 15 residues. CDR1 and CDR2 (germline): SEHNR, FQNEAQ (reference sequence). V was clipped by 5 bases and J by 6 bases, with 17 bases between them. CDR3 coding DNA: TGTGCCAGCAGCCCACTAGGGAGAAGGGGCAATGAGCAGTTCTTC. Amino acids: CASSPLGRRGNEQFF.

This clonotype has a handful of counts. The chain is built from TRBV29-1 and TRBJ2-5; D gene ambiguous. The assigned J gene may be wrong: the sequence end matches TRBJ2-7 better. Germline V CDR1 and CDR2: SQVTM, ANQGSEA. The CDR3 sequence is 13 residues long. CDR3 in DNA: TGCAGCGTTGAAGTGGGTCGGAAAAACGAGCAGTACTTC. This gives the protein CSVEVGRKNEQYF.

This clonotype was counted only a few times. The chain uses TRBV7-9 and TRBJ1-5; D is perhaps TRBD1 (5 bases). Germline V gene data show CDR1 as SEHNR and CDR2 as FQNEAQ (reference sequence). V lost 0 bases, J lost 2 bases, and 11 bases lay in between. The CDR3 contains 16 residues. This CDR3 is CASSLAEGIGNQPQHF. The CDR3 coding sequence is TGTGCCAGCAGCTTAGCTGAGGGGATAGGCAATCAGCCCCAGCATTTT.

The rearrangement uses TRBV4-2 and TRBJ2-1, with D maybe TRBD2 (6 bases). Trimming pared 4 bases from V and 9 bases from J, leaving 16 bases between. The CDR3 length is 14 residues. The germline V gene has CDR1 LGHNA and CDR2 YNFKEQ. The CDR3 coding sequence is TGTGCCAGCAGCCCTCGACTAGGGCGCGGTGAGCAGTTCTTC. Translating gives CASSPRLGRGEQFF.

The V gene is TRBV12-3 or TRBV12-4, the J gene TRBJ2-4; D might be TRBD1 (5 bases). The CDR3 is 14 amino acids. Trimming took off 7 bases at V and 3 bases at J, with 13 bases between the two ends. DNA for the CDR3: TGTGCCAGCACTCCTGGGGCCTTCAAAAACATTCAGTACTTC. Translation gives CASTPGAFKNIQYF.

The sample holds a few counts of this clonotype. V usage is TRBV20-1 and J usage is TRBJ1-5; 7 nucleotides match TRBD1. This CDR3 is built from 13 residues. The V gene end was trimmed by 5 bases and the J gene end by 2 bases; junction bases not matched to a gene: 3. Germline CDR1 reads DFQATT; CDR2 reads SNEGSKA (reference sequence). CDR3 sequence reads: CSADDRGNQPQHF. CDR3 bases: TGCAGTGCTGACGACAGGGGCAATCAGCCCCAGCATTTT.